Listed here is a single TCR beta chain. Produced via immunoSEQ multiplex PCR; TCRdb's table is partial and in-frame only. The sample contains 200,000 or so clones, 70% to 85% of which appear only once. The entry originates in a study of blood T cell repertoires in COVID-19. The TCR originated in a human donor with acute or convalescent COVID-19. The donor label of this sample is uncertain. The source material was peripheral blood.

This CDR3 is CASSPPGQPQHF. The CDR3 DNA reads as TGTGCCAGCTCACCACCCGGTCAGCCCCAGCATTTT. V and J are TRBV18 and TRBJ1-5; D remains ambiguous. The CDR3 loop spans 12 amino acids. Trimming shortened V by 0 bases and J by 6 bases, and 3 bases separated the two germline ends. Germline V gene lookup returns CDR1 KGHSH and CDR2 LQKENI.